The clone carrying this T cell receptor (beta chain) was observed once. These data are taken from a study of blood T cell repertoires in COVID-19. There are 14 residues in the CDR3. Losses at the gene ends were 4 bases for V and 1 base for J; bases not matched to a gene: 4. In germline, CDR1 is SGHDT, CDR2 YYEEEE. Only in-frame clones appear in the TCRdb table, and some are missing; sequencing was by immunoSEQ multiplex PCR. The table lists around 200,000 clones, 80% to 90% of them singletons. Sequencing was performed on peripheral blood. This TCR was recovered from a man aged 50 or older with active or convalescent COVID-19. The V gene is TRBV5-6, the J gene TRBJ1-2; 7 bases fit TRBD1. CDR3 loop: CASSNRGLNYGYTF. The CDR3 DNA follows: TGTGCCAGCAGCAACAGGGGCCTTAACTATGGCTACACCTTC.